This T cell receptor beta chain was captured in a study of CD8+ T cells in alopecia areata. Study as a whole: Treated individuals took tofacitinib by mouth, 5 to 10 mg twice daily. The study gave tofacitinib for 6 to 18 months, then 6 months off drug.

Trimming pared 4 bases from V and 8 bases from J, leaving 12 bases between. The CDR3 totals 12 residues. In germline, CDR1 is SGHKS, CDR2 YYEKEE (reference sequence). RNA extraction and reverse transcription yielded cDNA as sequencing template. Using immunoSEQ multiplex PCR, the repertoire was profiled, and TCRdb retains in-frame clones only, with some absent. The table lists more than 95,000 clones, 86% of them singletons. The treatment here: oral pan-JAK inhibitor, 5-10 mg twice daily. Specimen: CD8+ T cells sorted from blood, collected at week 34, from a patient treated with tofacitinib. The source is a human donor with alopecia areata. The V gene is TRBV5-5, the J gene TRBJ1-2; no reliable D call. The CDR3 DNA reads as TGTGCCAGCAGCGTGGCCGGCGCCGGCTACACCTTC. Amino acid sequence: CASSVAGAGYTF.